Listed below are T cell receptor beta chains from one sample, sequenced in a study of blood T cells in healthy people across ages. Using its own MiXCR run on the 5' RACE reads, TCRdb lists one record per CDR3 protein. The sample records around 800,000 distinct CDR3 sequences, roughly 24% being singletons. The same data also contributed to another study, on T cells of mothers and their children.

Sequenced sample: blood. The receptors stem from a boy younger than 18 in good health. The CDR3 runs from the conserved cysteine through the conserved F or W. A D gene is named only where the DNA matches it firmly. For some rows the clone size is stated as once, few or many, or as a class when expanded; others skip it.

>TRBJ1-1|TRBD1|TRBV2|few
CASSLRGRMNTEAFF
TGTGCCAGCAGTCTCAGGGGGCGAATGAACACTGAAGCTTTCTTT
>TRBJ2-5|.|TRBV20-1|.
CSPFARGNGDTQYF
TGCAGTCCTTTCGCCCGGGGGAATGGGGACACCCAGTACTTC
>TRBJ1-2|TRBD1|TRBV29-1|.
CSVRDRENGYTF
TGCAGCGTGCGGGACAGGGAAAACGGCTACACCTTC
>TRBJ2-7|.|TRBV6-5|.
CASSYSRPGDGSYEQYF
TGTGCCAGCAGTTACTCTCGCCCGGGGGACGGATCCTACGAGCAGTACTTC
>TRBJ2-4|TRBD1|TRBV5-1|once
CASSLAWTGEAKNIQYF
TGCGCCAGCAGCTTGGCCTGGACAGGAGAAGCCAAAAACATTCAGTACTTC
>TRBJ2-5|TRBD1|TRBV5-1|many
CASSFQGAEETQYF
TGCGCCAGCAGCTTCCAGGGGGCGGAGGAGACCCAGTACTTC
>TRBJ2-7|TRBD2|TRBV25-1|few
CASLAGETYEQYF
TGTGCCAGCCTAGCGGGAGAGACCTACGAGCAGTACTTC
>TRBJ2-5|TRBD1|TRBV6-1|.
CASSLTGQLRRETQYF
TGTGCCAGCAGCTTGACAGGGCAACTCCGCCGGGAGACCCAGTACTTC
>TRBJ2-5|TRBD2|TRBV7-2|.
CASSRPTSGSRETQYF
TGTGCCAGCAGCCGCCCGACTAGCGGGTCACGAGAGACCCAGTACTTC
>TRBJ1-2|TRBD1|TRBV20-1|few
CSAEGTGGAGYGYTF
TGCAGTGCTGAAGGGACAGGGGGCGCGGGCTATGGCTACACCTTC
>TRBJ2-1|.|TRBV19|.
CASSDVRYNEQFF
TGTGCCAGTAGTGACGTGCGCTACAATGAGCAGTTCTTC
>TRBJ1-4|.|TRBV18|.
CASSPVAGAREKLFF
TGCGCCAGCTCACCAGTCGCGGGGGCGAGAGAAAAACTGTTTTTT
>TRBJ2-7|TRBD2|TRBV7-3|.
CAGSLTSGGEQYF
TGTGCCGGCAGCTTAACGTCGGGGGGCGAGCAGTACTTC
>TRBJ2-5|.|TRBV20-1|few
CSARDPGRRETQYF
TGCAGTGCTAGAGATCCGGGACGGCGGGAGACCCAGTACTTC
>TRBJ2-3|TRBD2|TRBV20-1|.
CSAREWGLAGGTDTQYF
TGCAGTGCTAGAGAATGGGGACTAGCGGGAGGCACAGATACGCAGTATTTT
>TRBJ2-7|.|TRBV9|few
CASSVGLGDYEQYF
TGTGCCAGCAGCGTAGGACTAGGGGACTACGAGCAGTACTTC
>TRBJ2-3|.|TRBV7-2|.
CASSFRRDRQYF
TGTGCCAGCAGCTTCCGAAGAGATAGGCAGTATTTT
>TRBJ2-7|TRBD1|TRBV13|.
CASSSVDRGEQYF
TGTGCCAGCAGCTCCGTGGACAGGGGCGAGCAGTACTTC
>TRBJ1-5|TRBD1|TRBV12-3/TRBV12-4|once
CASSLEGAILISNQPQHF
TGTGCCAGCAGTTTGGAGGGGGCAATATTAATCAGCAATCAGCCCCAGCATTTT
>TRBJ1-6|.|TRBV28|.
CASSPPWVEWSSPLHF
TGTGCCAGCAGTCCACCATGGGTCGAATGGAGTTCACCCCTCCACTTT
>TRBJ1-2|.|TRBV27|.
CASSLDPLKRDGYTF
TGTGCCAGCAGTTTGGACCCGTTAAAGAGGGATGGCTACACCTTC
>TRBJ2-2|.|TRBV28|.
CASSLLGGLNTGELFF
TGTGCCAGCAGTTTACTTGGGGGCCTGAACACCGGGGAGCTGTTTTTT
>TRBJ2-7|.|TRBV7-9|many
CASSLDRVSYEQYF
TGTGCCAGCAGCTTAGACAGGGTTTCCTACGAGCAGTACTTC
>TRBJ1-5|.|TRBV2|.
CASSGQDGLNQPQHF
TGTGCCAGCAGTGGACAGGATGGGCTTAATCAGCCCCAGCATTTT
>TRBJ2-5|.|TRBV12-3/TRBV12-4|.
CASSSRQKREEETQYF
TGTGCCAGCAGCTCCAGACAGAAAAGGGAGGAAGAGACCCAGTACTTC
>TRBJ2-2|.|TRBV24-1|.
CATASNTGELFF
TGTGCCACCGCGAGTAACACCGGGGAGCTGTTTTTT
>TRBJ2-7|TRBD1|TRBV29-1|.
CSVEEAGTGGDEQYF
TGCAGCGTTGAAGAAGCGGGGACAGGGGGCGACGAGCAGTACTTC
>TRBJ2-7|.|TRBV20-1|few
CSARDKPRLYEQYF
TGCAGTGCTAGAGATAAACCCAGGCTCTACGAGCAGTACTTC
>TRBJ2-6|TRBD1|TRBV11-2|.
CASSPGTDPGANVLTF
TGTGCCAGCAGCCCGGGGACAGACCCTGGGGCCAACGTCCTGACTTTC
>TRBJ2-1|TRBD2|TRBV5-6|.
CASSLGGRAKFNEQFF
TGTGCCAGCAGCCTGGGCGGGAGGGCCAAATTCAATGAGCAGTTCTTC
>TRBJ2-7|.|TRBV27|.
CASRRNPRDGYEQYF
TGTGCCAGCAGACGTAACCCCCGGGACGGCTACGAGCAGTACTTC
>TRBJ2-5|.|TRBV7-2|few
CASRPNGILDF
TGTGCCAGTCGGCCCAACGGGATCTTGGACTTC